This T cell receptor (beta chain) was documented in a study of blood T cell repertoires in COVID-19. V dropped 3 bases and J dropped 0 bases, with 9 bases sitting between them. Germline CDR1 SGHAT, CDR2 FQNNGV. The CDR3 consists of 15 residues. Data came from immunoSEQ multiplex PCR; TCRdb stores just in-frame clones and leaves some out. The sample comprises roughly 51,000 clones, 87% of which are singletons, and 5.5% to 7.5% rests with the top ten. The J gene is TRBJ2-1, the V gene TRBV11-2; D unclear. Material: peripheral blood. The source is a man aged 45-65 years with active COVID-19. In DNA form, the CDR3 reads TGTGCCAGCAGCTTGTTTGATAGCTCCTACAATGAGCAGTTCTTC. Protein product: CASSLFDSSYNEQFF.